This TCR beta chain was recovered during a study of blood T cell repertoires in COVID-19. Looking at the study overall: The United States, Italy and Spain provided the acute and convalescent COVID-19 samples. The analysed material was cDNA or gDNA that came from T cells, B-cell-depleted T cells, or PBMCs.

How the authors handled the data: Amplifying reference gene primers gave estimates of nucleated cell counts. Sequencing used immunoSEQ multiplex PCR; TCRdb keeps in-frame clones, though not all of them. V, J and clone size reflect that table, while D and trimming were determined from the DNA. The table records roughly 250,000 clones, about 88% of them present only once. V lost 0 bases, J lost 2 bases, and 11 bases lay in between. Germline lookup yields CDR1 KGHSH and CDR2 LQKENI. The CDR3 runs 15 residues. This receptor was identified in a woman in her forties who had recovered from COVID-19. The sample comprised peripheral blood. The rearrangement links TRBV18 to TRBJ2-7, with D tentatively TRBD1 (5 bases). The CDR3 protein is CASSPPLGAAYEQYF. The CDR3 DNA follows: TGTGCCAGCTCACCACCTTTAGGGGCTGCCTACGAGCAGTACTTC.